The 27 T cell receptor beta chains below were found in one sample sequenced in a study of molecular identifiers for immune sequencing clone quantification. TCRdb itself ran the PCR reads through MiXCR, one entry per CDR3 protein. The sample has about half a million distinct CDR3 sequences, 20% to 25% seen once; the top ten hold around 0.86%. The specimen was naive CD8+ T cells from blood, with Jurkat cell RNA spiked in. Subset indicated: FACS-sorted CD8+CD4-CCR7+CD45RA+ naive T cells. These TCRs come from a human donor in good health. Some libraries in this study had Jurkat cell RNA spiked in.

This clonotype showed up many times. This rearrangement joins TRBV30 to TRBJ1-2; D possibly corresponds to TRBD1 (5 bases). Looked up from germline, CDR1 is GTSNPN and CDR2 is SVGIG (reference sequence). V was trimmed by 8 bases and J by 9 bases, leaving 16 bases between them. The CDR3 has 11 residues. The CDR3 nucleotides are TGTGCCAATCCCGCTCAGGGCCGCTACACCTTC. Translation: CANPAQGRYTF.

This clonotype was seen just once. A much larger clone is a single base away; this may be a read error. The chain employs TRBV4-1 and TRBJ2-2; 7 bases agree with TRBD1. Trimming took 3 bases from V and 6 from J; bases not matched to a gene: 13. From germline, CDR1 is MGHRA and CDR2 YSYEKL. This CDR3 contains 17 residues. CDR3 sequence reads: CASSQTDRVLGAGELFF. CDR3 nucleotides: TGCGCCAGCAGCCAGACTGACAGGGTTCTTGGCGCCGGGGAGCTGTTTTTT.

The chain couples TRBV6-6 to TRBJ2-1; D tentatively fits TRBD1 or TRBD2 (5 bases each). From germline, CDR1 is MNHNY and CDR2 SVGAGI (reference sequence). V lost 4 bases and J lost 4, with 14 bases in between. The length of the CDR3 is 15 residues. CDR3 DNA: TGTGCCAGCAGTTTCTCCTGGGGACGGTACAATGAGCAGTTCTTC. It specifies CASSFSWGRYNEQFF.

This clonotype has ten or more counts. V is TRBV3-1 and J is TRBJ2-2, with TRBD2 as a possible D gene (5 bases). The CDR3 is 16 residues long. V lost 0 bases and J 7 bases, leaving 15 bases between the germline ends. Germline CDR1 is LGHDT and CDR2 is YNNKEL (reference sequence). DNA for the CDR3: TGTGCCAGCAGCCAAGAAGGAACTCTCCGGGACGGGGAGCTGTTTTTT. It specifies CASSQEGTLRDGELFF.

Note on this clonotype: A much bigger clone sits one base away, suggesting this may be a read error. The V and J genes are TRBV7-6 and TRBJ1-1; D ambiguous. Germline V gives CDR1 SGHVS, CDR2 FNYEAQ. The CDR3 sequence is 12 residues long. The CDR3 DNA follows: TGTGCCTGCAGCCCGCTCGTAACTGAAGCTTTCTTT. Translated: CACSPLVTEAFF.

This clonotype appeared a few times. V is TRBV5-6 and J is TRBJ2-2, with TRBD1 matching 9 bases. J lost 7 bases, V lost 6 bases, and 13 bases had no gene match. Germline V gene sequence: CDR1 SGHDT, CDR2 YYEEEE. The CDR3 extends over 16 amino acids. CDR3 in amino acids: CASNNRDREINGELFF. CDR3 DNA: TGTGCCAGCAACAATCGGGACAGGGAAATAAACGGGGAGCTGTTTTTT.

At least ten counts were recorded for this clonotype. V usage is TRBV11-2 and J usage is TRBJ1-1; maybe TRBD1 (5 bases). CDR1 and CDR2 (germline): SGHAT, FQNNGV. Trimming took 6 bases from V and 3 from J, leaving 8 bases between them. The CDR3 extends over 12 amino acids. CDR3 amino acids: CASRPGDTEAFF. The CDR3, as DNA: TGTGCCAGCAGGCCGGGGGACACTGAAGCTTTCTTT.

This clonotype came up many times. The gene calls are TRBV29-1 and TRBJ2-5; the D gene is possibly TRBD1 (6 bases). Germline-derived CDR1 and CDR2 are SQVTM and ANQGSEA. Deletions cut 2 bases from V and 1 base from J, with 11 bases between. The CDR3 is 14 residues long. This CDR3 reads CSVEKGRGQETQYF. CDR3 coding DNA: TGCAGCGTTGAAAAGGGCAGGGGCCAAGAGACCCAGTACTTC.

This chain connects TRBV12-5 to TRBJ1-2; D is ambiguous. Germline values: CDR1 LGHNT, CDR2 FRNRAP. CDR3 size: 14 residues. Trimming pared 2 bases from V and 0 bases from J, leaving 7 bases between. The CDR3 region is CASGLPPANYGYTF. The CDR3 nucleotides are TGTGCTAGTGGTTTGCCCCCAGCTAACTATGGCTACACCTTC.

This chain joins TRBV6-2 or TRBV6-3 and TRBJ2-7; D remains ambiguous. Trimming took off 10 bases at V and 1 base at J, with 14 bases between the two ends. The CDR3 consists of 13 residues. Germline V gene sequence: CDR1 MNHEY, CDR2 SVGEGT. CDR3 DNA sequence: TGTGCCACCCAAGCGTACCTTTCCTACGAGCAGTACTTC. Translating it yields CATQAYLSYEQYF.

This clonotype was detected a few times. The rearrangement links TRBV7-9 to TRBJ2-3; D is possibly TRBD2 (5 bases). The CDR3 contains 15 residues. V lost 4 bases and J 0 bases, leaving 11 bases between the germline ends. CDR1 and CDR2 from the germline V gene are SEHNR and FQNEAQ (reference sequence). The CDR3 sequence: CASSSFWESTDTQYF. The DNA for the CDR3 is TGTGCCAGCAGCTCCTTTTGGGAGAGCACAGATACGCAGTATTTT.

Only a few counts were recorded for this clonotype. It may be a read error: a sequence one base away is much more abundant. This chain uses TRBV29-1 with TRBJ2-3, with TRBD2 matching 10 bases. V dropped 5 bases and J dropped 6; count of bases not matched to a gene: 8. This CDR3 contains 14 residues. Per the germline V gene, CDR1 is SQVTM and CDR2 is ANQGSEA. In DNA form, the CDR3 reads TGCAGCGTTCCTCTAGCGGGAGCGTTGGATACGCAGTATTTT. Its protein is CSVPLAGALDTQYF.

This clonotype was detected ten times or more. This chain joins TRBV7-9 and TRBJ2-3; 9 bases map to TRBD2. V trimming: 8 bases; J trimming: 2 bases; junction bases outside the gene matches: 11. This CDR3 has 16 residues. Germline V gene data show CDR1 as SEHNR and CDR2 as FQNEAQ (reference sequence). The CDR3 spells CASATSLAGYTDTQYF. The CDR3 coding sequence is TGTGCCAGCGCCACGTCCCTAGCGGGATACACAGATACGCAGTATTTT.

This chain uses TRBV6-6 with TRBJ2-2; tentatively, D is TRBD2 (5 bases). The CDR3 runs 15 residues. V was trimmed by 6 bases and J by 3 bases, leaving 14 bases between them. Germline V gene lookup returns CDR1 MNHNY and CDR2 SVGAGI (reference sequence). In nucleotides, the CDR3 is TGTGCCAGCAGACCCATGACTACAGACACCGGGGAGCTGTTTTTT. It codes for CASRPMTTDTGELFF.

The CDR3 reads CASSEAGRGFPYGYTF. The CDR3 region has the DNA TGTGCCAGCAGTGAAGCGGGACGGGGGTTCCCCTATGGCTACACCTTC. This chain links TRBV2 with TRBJ1-2; tentative D call: TRBD1 (5 bases). V lost 0 bases, J lost 4 bases, and 15 bases lay in between. Germline loops: CDR1 SNHLY, CDR2 FYNNEI. This CDR3 spans 16 amino acids.

This clonotype was recorded at least ten times. The V gene is TRBV7-9, the J gene TRBJ2-7, with D maybe TRBD1 (5 bases). Trimming removed 4 bases at V and 3 bases at J, with 13 bases between. CDR3 length: 14 residues. Germline assignment: CDR1 SEHNR and CDR2 FQNEAQ (reference sequence). CDR3 loop: CASSSPGRDYEQYF. The DNA for the CDR3 is TGTGCCAGCAGCTCCCCGGGCAGGGACTACGAGCAGTACTTC.

J is TRBJ1-2 and V is TRBV5-1, with a tentative D call TRBD1 (6 bases). The CDR3 has 14 amino acids. Trimming took 0 bases from V and 2 from J, leaving 8 bases between them. CDR1 is SGHRS, CDR2 YFSETQ, per germline. The CDR3 protein is CASSLVQGNYGYTF. The CDR3 DNA is TGCGCCAGCAGCTTGGTACAGGGAAACTATGGCTACACCTTC.

The chain employs TRBV19 and TRBJ2-3; 8 nucleotides agree with TRBD1. V was pared by 3 bases and J by 2 bases, with 4 bases of the junction left unmatched. CDR1 is LNHDA and CDR2 is SQIVND in the germline V gene (reference sequence). CDR3 length: 15 amino acids. The CDR3 reads CASSIDRGPTDTQYF. DNA for the CDR3: TGTGCCAGTAGTATCGACAGGGGACCCACAGATACGCAGTATTTT.

The chain couples TRBV6-2 or TRBV6-3 to TRBJ2-3; 13 bases agree with TRBD2. Trimming cost V 2 bases and J 1 base; bases outside gene matches: 9. The length of the CDR3 is 19 residues. The germline gives CDR1 MNHEY, CDR2 SVGEGT. Here the CDR3 reads CASSYPTSGRAPRTDTQYF. DNA for the CDR3: TGTGCCAGCAGTTACCCTACTAGCGGGAGGGCCCCTCGCACAGATACGCAGTATTTT.

The chain employs TRBV12-3 or TRBV12-4 and TRBJ2-7; D not certain. This CDR3 is 12 amino acids long. The V end lost 3 bases, the J end lost 3 bases, and 6 bases lay between the germline ends. CDR3 DNA sequence: TGTGCCAGCAGTTTTGATCTCTACGAGCAGTACTTC. Its translation is CASSFDLYEQYF.

This clonotype was recorded many times. The V call is TRBV7-9, the J call TRBJ2-3; 9 nucleotides align to TRBD2. There are 16 residues in the CDR3. The trim removed 5 bases at V and 0 bases at J, leaving 6 bases unmatched. CDR1 and CDR2 from the germline V gene are SEHNR and FQNEAQ (reference sequence). CDR3 nucleotide sequence: TGTGCCAGCAGCCGGGGGACTAGCTCTAGCACAGATACGCAGTATTTT. The encoded protein is CASSRGTSSSTDTQYF.

This chain connects TRBV9 to TRBJ2-2; D is undetermined. The CDR3 loop spans 14 amino acids. Germline CDR1 is SGDLS and CDR2 is YYNGEE. Trimming removed 7 bases at V and 0 bases at J, with 10 bases between. CDR3 coding DNA: TGTGCCAGCGGCCCCCGTTCGAACACCGGGGAGCTGTTTTTT. This gives the protein CASGPRSNTGELFF.

As regards this clonotype: This sequence may be a read error, since a much larger clone differs from it by one base. The chain recombines TRBV5-6 with TRBJ1-4; 10 nucleotides agree with TRBD1. The CDR3 totals 15 residues. Trimming removed 2 bases from V and 7 bases from J; junction bases left unmatched: 5. Germline lookup yields CDR1 SGHDT and CDR2 YYEEEE. CDR3 sequence reads: CASSLGDRGSEKLFF. For the CDR3, the DNA is TGTGCCAGCAGCTTAGGGGACAGGGGAAGTGAAAAACTGTTTTTT.

The chain combines TRBV20-1 with TRBJ2-7, with 10 bases aligning to TRBD1. From germline, CDR1 is DFQATT and CDR2 SNEGSKA (reference sequence). V shed 5 bases, J shed 3 bases, and the junction held 7 bases outside the gene matches. The CDR3 consists of 14 residues. CDR3 region: CSAVRDRGFYEQYF. In DNA, the CDR3 is TGCAGTGCTGTCCGGGACAGGGGTTTCTACGAGCAGTACTTC.

This clonotype was recorded a few times. The J gene is TRBJ2-7, the V gene TRBV19; 7 bases map to TRBD1. The germline CDR1 and CDR2 sequences are LNHDA and SQIVND (reference sequence). This CDR3 is built from 14 residues. V trimming: 6 bases; J trimming: 5 bases; junction bases outside the gene matches: 10. As DNA, the CDR3 is TGTGCCAGTAGCCCGGGACAGTATCTCCACGAGCAGTACTTC. Protein product: CASSPGQYLHEQYF.

This clonotype was recorded many times. The chain has TRBV24-1 and TRBJ2-3, with no clear D. The V end was cut by 7 bases, the J end by 2 bases, with 9 bases between. This CDR3 comprises 13 residues. From germline, CDR1 is KGHDR and CDR2 SFDVKD. Here the CDR3 reads CATSDLTTDTQYF. CDR3 nucleotides: TGTGCCACCAGCGATCTTACCACAGATACGCAGTATTTT.

This clonotype was detected a few times. The chain joins TRBV6-5 to TRBJ1-1; D possibly corresponds to TRBD1 (5 bases). The length of the CDR3 is 14 residues. The germline gives CDR1 MNHEY, CDR2 SVGAGI. Trimming left V 5 bases short and J 1 base short, with 11 bases between. CDR3 DNA: TGTGCCAGCAGTCCCAGGGACTCGAACACTGAAGCTTTCTTT. Its protein is CASSPRDSNTEAFF.